Sequencing of this TCR beta chain was carried out in a study of T-cell memory formation after mild COVID-19. Study results and limitations: Clones which contracted sat mainly in CM and EM if CD4+, and in EMRA if CD8+. Proof of SARS-CoV-2 specificity was absent for the second-wave clones that crested on day 37. Day 15 to 85 contracting clones showed balanced CD4/CD8; later expanders leaned CD4+.

MiXCR, run by TCRdb on the 5' RACE reads, gives a single entry per CDR3 protein. The table lists under 700,000 distinct CDR3 sequences, approximately 20% of them singletons. Trimming cost V 3 bases and J 4 bases, with 15 bases left between them. The CDR3 is 15 residues long. CDR1 is MGHRA, CDR2 YSYEKL, per germline. Comments on this clonotype: Its specificity is unknown.

The sequence was obtained from an adult woman who had mild COVID-19 (a few samples of this study predate the infection). Cell type and time point are not known. Sample: PBMCs or a T cell subset sorted from them (not recorded which). J is TRBJ2-5 and V is TRBV4-1; perhaps TRBD1 as D (6 bases). CDR3 coding DNA: TGCGCCAGCAGCCAGCTGCTGGGGGCCCGAGAGACCCAGTACTTC. The encoded protein is CASSQLLGARETQYF.